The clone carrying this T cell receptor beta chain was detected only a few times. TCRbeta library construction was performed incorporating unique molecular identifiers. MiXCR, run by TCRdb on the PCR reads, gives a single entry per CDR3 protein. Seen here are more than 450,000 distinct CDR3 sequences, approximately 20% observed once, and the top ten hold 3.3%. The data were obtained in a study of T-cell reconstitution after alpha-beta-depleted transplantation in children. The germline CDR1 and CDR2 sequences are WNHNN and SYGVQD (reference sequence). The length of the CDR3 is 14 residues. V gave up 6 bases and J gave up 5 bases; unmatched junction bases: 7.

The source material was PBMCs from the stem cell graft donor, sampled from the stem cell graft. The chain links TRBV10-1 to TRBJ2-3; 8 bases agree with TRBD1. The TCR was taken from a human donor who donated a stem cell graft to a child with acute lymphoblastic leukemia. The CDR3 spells CASSSPTGGDTQYF. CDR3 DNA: TGCGCCAGCAGCTCCCCTACAGGGGGAGATACGCAGTATTTT.